This TCR beta chain was observed in a study of control samples from healthy donors and cancer patients. Libraries were prepared by immunoSEQ multiplex PCR; TCRdb keeps only in-frame clonotypes and omits some of them. The sample lists 95,000 to 150,000 clones, around 86% occurring once. This CDR3 has 15 residues. Germline V gives CDR1 MNHEY, CDR2 SVGEGT. V shed 4 bases, J shed 0 bases, and the junction held 3 bases outside the gene matches. This clone was seen a single time. Material: blood. The genes are TRBV6-2 or TRBV6-3 and TRBJ1-5; TRBD1 agrees at 7 bases. This TCR came from a man in his forties or fifties in good health. CDR3 coding DNA: TGTGCCAGCAGTTCGGGGACAGATAGCAATCAGCCCCAGCATTTT. Residues: CASSSGTDSNQPQHF.